This T cell receptor (beta chain) derives from a study of T cells of healthy individuals. A single record per CDR3 protein comes from TCRdb applying MiXCR to the 5' RACE reads. The sample lists approximately 100,000 distinct CDR3 sequences, approximately 15% occurring once. CDR3 length: 13 amino acids. Trimming cost V 4 bases and J 7 bases; bases outside gene matches: 6. The chain uses TRBV5-7 and TRBJ1-2; 8 bases agree with TRBD1. TRBV5-7 is labeled an ORF, and its function is uncertain. The receptor comes from a human donor in good health. CDR3 loop: CASSIDRGRGYTF. Written as DNA, the CDR3 is TGTGCCAGCAGCATCGACAGGGGCCGTGGCTACACCTTC.